These 27 T cell receptor beta chains share one sample of origin, sequenced in a study of blood T cell repertoires in COVID-19. Some clones are missing from TCRdb's copy, which holds only in-frame ones; the method was immunoSEQ multiplex PCR. The sample has some 77,000 clones; about four fifths are singletons. The sequencing input was peripheral blood. The receptors were sampled from a man aged 65 to 85 with acute or convalescent COVID-19.

The J gene is TRBJ2-3, the V gene TRBV27; 10 bases align to TRBD2. J was trimmed by 2 bases and V by 1 base; bases with no gene match: 3. Germline V gene sequence: CDR1 MNHEY, CDR2 SMNVEV (reference sequence). This CDR3 contains 16 residues. The DNA for the CDR3 is TGTGCCAGCAGTTTATACAGCGGGAGGGTCACAGATACGCAGTATTTT. Residues: CASSLYSGRVTDTQYF.

The gene calls are TRBV18 and TRBJ1-1; D is undetermined. The V gene's germline CDR1 is KGHSH and CDR2 LQKENI. V lost 3 bases and J 1 base, leaving 27 bases between the germline ends. The CDR3 spans 20 residues. The CDR3 region has the DNA TGTGCCAGCTCACCCGAACCCCCCCGTTGGCAGTTTGAACCGAACACTGAAGCTTTCTTT. Translated, it gives CASSPEPPRWQFEPNTEAFF.

The chain carries TRBV6-2 or TRBV6-3 and TRBJ2-1; 11 bases fit TRBD2. Germline CDR1 MNHEY, CDR2 SVGEGT. Trimming removed 5 bases from V and 7 bases from J; junction bases left unmatched: 7. The CDR3 is 15 amino acids. Written as DNA, the CDR3 is TGTGCCAGCAGTCTAAGACTAGCGGGATCTAATGAGCAGTTCTTC. Translating it yields CASSLRLAGSNEQFF.

This chain connects TRBV21-1 to TRBJ2-3; the tabulated D call, TRBD2, remains unverified against the DNA. TRBV21-1 is classified as a pseudogene. The CDR3 totals 18 residues. The CDR3 sequence: CASSSLLAGRVRPDTQYF. Here the CDR3 DNA reads TGTGCCAGCAGCAGTTTACTAGCGGGAAGGGTTCGGCCAGATACGCAGTATTTT.

The V gene is TRBV12-5, the J gene TRBJ1-4; D remains ambiguous. The CDR3 runs to 18 residues. From germline, CDR1 is LGHNT and CDR2 FRNRAP. V was pared by 0 bases and J by 1 base, with 15 bases between. The CDR3: CASGLVLAQALTNEKLFF. The CDR3 DNA follows: TGTGCTAGTGGTTTGGTACTAGCGCAGGCGCTAACTAATGAAAAACTGTTTTTT.

The chain joins TRBV3-1 (or the pseudogene TRBV3-2) to TRBJ1-1; 9 bases map to TRBD1. This CDR3 has 15 residues. Germline trimming cut 5 bases from V and 2 bases from J; bases unmatched to any gene: 6. Germline-derived CDR1 and CDR2 are LGHDT and YNNKEL (reference sequence). CDR3 protein: CASSGGQGQNTEAFF. The DNA for the CDR3 is TGTGCCAGCAGCGGAGGACAGGGGCAAAACACTGAAGCTTTCTTT.

The chain combines TRBV5-6 with TRBJ2-7; 8 bases map to TRBD1. Germline V CDR1 and CDR2: SGHDT, YYEEEE. The CDR3 spans 18 residues. The J segment lost 0 bases and the V segment lost 4 bases, leaving 15 bases of the junction unmatched. Written as DNA, the CDR3 is TGTGCCAGCAGCACTGGACAGGGCTGGGGGGTTAACTCCTACGAGCAGTACTTC. It yields the protein CASSTGQGWGVNSYEQYF.

In nucleotides, the CDR3 is TGTGCCAGCAGTTTTTACAACAGCTACGAGCAGTACTTC. It encodes CASSFYNSYEQYF. The chain couples TRBV27 to TRBJ2-7, with D unresolved. Per the germline V gene, CDR1 is MNHEY and CDR2 is SMNVEV (reference sequence). The CDR3 loop spans 13 amino acids. With 3 bases removed from V and 3 bases from J, the gap between germline ends came to 9 bases.

The rearrangement uses TRBV19 and TRBJ1-1; D not certain. V dropped 10 bases and J dropped 0 bases, with 6 bases sitting between them. CDR1 LNHDA and CDR2 SQIVND come from the germline V gene (reference sequence). The CDR3 is 11 amino acids. CDR3 loop: CAITVNTEAFF. The CDR3 region has the DNA TGTGCCATCACAGTGAACACTGAAGCTTTCTTT.

V and J are TRBV4-2 and TRBJ2-1, with D maybe TRBD1 (6 bases). Germline V CDR1 and CDR2: LGHNA, YNFKEQ. V was shortened by 3 bases and J by 0 bases, with 12 bases between the two germline ends. This CDR3 is 16 amino acids long. The CDR3 loop reads CASSQPTGSSYNEQFF. The CDR3 DNA reads TGTGCCAGCAGCCAGCCCACAGGGAGCTCCTACAATGAGCAGTTCTTC.

This clone was picked up one time. V usage is TRBV14 and J usage is TRBJ1-1, with no clear D. The V end lost 2 bases, the J end lost 1 base, and 5 bases lay between the germline ends. The CDR3 consists of 13 residues. Germline loops: CDR1 SGHDN, CDR2 FVKESK. The CDR3 loop is CASSQMRNTEAFF. The CDR3 bases are TGTGCCAGCAGCCAAATGAGGAACACTGAAGCTTTCTTT.

The V call is TRBV9, the J call TRBJ2-1; TRBD2 matches 9 bases. Per germline, CDR1 SGDLS and CDR2 YYNGEE. With 3 bases clipped from V and 6 bases from J, the junction kept 7 bases outside the gene matches. The CDR3 extends over 15 amino acids. CDR3 sequence: CASSALAGVGNEQFF. In nucleotides, the CDR3 is TGTGCCAGCAGCGCCTTAGCGGGAGTAGGCAATGAGCAGTTCTTC. Combining the CDR3 with reference TRBV9 and TRBJ2-1 gives the whole variable domain DSGVTQTPKHLITATGQRVTLRCSPRSGDLSVYWYQQSLDQGLQFLIQYYNGEERAKGNILERFSAQQFPDLHSELNLSSLELGDSALYFCASSALAGVGNEQFFGPGTRLTVL.

This rearrangement joins TRBV24-1 to TRBJ2-3, with 8 bases aligning to TRBD1. With V trimmed by 2 bases and J by 4 bases, 16 bases remained unmatched. The CDR3 sequence is 19 residues long. Germline assignment: CDR1 KGHDR and CDR2 SFDVKD. CDR3 DNA sequence: TGTGCCACCAGTGATTCCTCATTCGAACCGACAGGGGATCCAGATACGCAGTATTTT. Translation gives CATSDSSFEPTGDPDTQYF.

The V gene is TRBV24-1, the J gene TRBJ2-7, with 8 bases matching TRBD1. The CDR3 spans 11 residues. Looked up from germline, CDR1 is KGHDR and CDR2 is SFDVKD. The V and J ends lost 9 bases and 3 bases, in that order; junction bases with no gene match: 0. CDR3 amino acids: CATGQGYEQYF. The CDR3 DNA sequence: TGTGCCACCGGACAGGGCTACGAGCAGTACTTC.

V is TRBV11-2 and J is TRBJ1-5; 9 bases are a match to TRBD1. Looked up from germline, CDR1 is SGHAT and CDR2 is FQNNGV. Germline trimming cut 6 bases from V and 7 bases from J; bases unmatched to any gene: 7. The CDR3 has 14 residues. This CDR3 reads CASSLGQGGQPQHF. CDR3 sequence (DNA): TGTGCCAGCAGTTTGGGACAGGGCGGACAGCCCCAGCATTTT. Supplemented by reference TRBV11-2 and TRBJ1-5, the full variable domain reads EAGVAQSPRYKIIEKRQSVAFWCNPISGHATLYWYQQILGQGPKLLIQFQNNGVVDDSQLPKDRFSAERLKGVDSTLKIQPAKLEDSAVYLCASSLGQGGQPQHFGDGTRLSIL.

The J gene is TRBJ1-6, the V gene TRBV7-2, with D tentatively TRBD1 (5 bases). CDR1 is SGHTA and CDR2 is FQGNSA in the germline V gene. The CDR3 length is 15 residues. Between the trimmed V and J ends, which lost 1 base and 9 bases, there was a span of 13 bases. CDR3 sequence reads: CASSLGAGLASPLHF. CDR3 coding DNA: TGTGCCAGCAGCTTAGGGGCAGGGCTTGCTTCACCCCTCCACTTT.

This clone showed up just once. The chain couples TRBV7-9 to TRBJ1-2, with 8 nucleotides matching TRBD1. Germline V gene data show CDR1 as SEHNR and CDR2 as FQNEAQ (reference sequence). The ends lost 7 bases at V and 0 bases at J; junction bases unmatched: 7. CDR3 length equals 15 residues. The CDR3 DNA follows: TGTGCCAGCACCTACGACAGGGGAGCTAACTATGGCTACACCTTC. Translation gives CASTYDRGANYGYTF.

V gene TRBV19 combines with J gene TRBJ2-7, with D unresolved. The CDR3 totals 15 residues. Between the trimmed V and J ends, which lost 4 bases and 0 bases, there was a span of 13 bases. CDR1 and CDR2 from the germline V gene are LNHDA and SQIVND (reference sequence). The CDR3 region has the DNA TGTGCCAGTAGTACCCCGGTGGGCCTCTCCTACGAGCAGTACTTC. It encodes CASSTPVGLSYEQYF.

This clone was recorded only once. V usage is TRBV24-1 and J usage is TRBJ2-1; TRBD2 is a possible D gene (5 bases). V lost 10 bases and J lost 4, with 10 bases in between. In germline, CDR1 is KGHDR, CDR2 SFDVKD. The CDR3 length is 12 residues. CDR3 protein: CATSSGYNEQFF. The CDR3 region has the DNA TGTGCCACTTCCTCGGGATACAATGAGCAGTTCTTC.

The chain links TRBV5-4 to TRBJ2-7; 10 bases match TRBD2. V lost 4 bases and J lost 2; bases outside the gene matches: 3. This CDR3 comprises 14 residues. Germline lookup yields CDR1 SGHNT and CDR2 YYREEE (reference sequence). CDR3 amino acids: CASSHSGRAYEQYF. The CDR3 DNA reads TGTGCCAGCAGCCACAGCGGGAGGGCCTACGAGCAGTACTTC. Combining the CDR3 with reference TRBV5-4 and TRBJ2-7 gives the whole variable domain ETGVTQSPTHLIKTRGQQVTLRCSSQSGHNTVSWYQQALGQGPQFIFQYYREEENGRGNFPPRFSGLQFPNYSSELNVNALELDDSALYLCASSHSGRAYEQYFGPGTRLTVT.

CDR3 coding DNA: TGTGCCACCAGTGATTCGGGGCTGGGCGGGATCAACAATGAGCAGTTCTTC. This encodes CATSDSGLGGINNEQFF. The gene calls are TRBV24-1 and TRBJ2-1, with D possibly matching TRBD2 (6 bases). From germline, CDR1 is KGHDR and CDR2 SFDVKD. The CDR3 extends over 17 amino acids. The V and J ends lost 2 bases and 5 bases respectively, with 18 bases between them.

A note on this clone: One junction end does not reproduce the germline sequence, and a read error may be involved. DNA for the CDR3: TGTGCCAGCAGCCTAGCAGGGGGACAAGAGACCCAGTACTTC. As protein: CASSLAGGQETQYF. This chain links TRBV11-1 with TRBJ2-5; 7 bases fit TRBD1. The germline gives CDR1 SGHAT, CDR2 FQDESV (reference sequence). CDR3 size: 14 residues.

The chain has TRBV9 and TRBJ2-3; TRBD2 matches at 10 bases. CDR1 SGDLS and CDR2 YYNGEE come from the germline V gene. The CDR3 has 16 amino acids. V lost 0 bases and J lost 2; bases outside the gene matches: 3. CDR3: CASSVGGLADTDTQYF. CDR3 nucleotide sequence: TGTGCCAGCAGCGTAGGAGGACTAGCGGACACAGATACGCAGTATTTT.

The gene calls are TRBV9 and TRBJ2-1, with 10 bases fitting TRBD2. From germline, CDR1 is SGDLS and CDR2 YYNGEE. The CDR3 has 15 amino acids. Losses at the gene ends were 4 bases for V and 4 bases for J; bases not matched to a gene: 5. The CDR3 nucleotides read TGTGCCAGCAGCCAACTAGCGGGATTATACAATGAGCAGTTCTTC. Its translation is CASSQLAGLYNEQFF.

Concerning this clone itself: One end of the junction fails to match germline, which may point to a read error. CDR3 residues: CAGRADRQYGYTF. CDR3 bases: TGTGCCGGGAGGGCCGACAGGCAATATGGCTACACCTTC. The rearrangement joins TRBV30 to TRBJ1-2; a weak D match, TRBD1 (6 bases). This CDR3 comprises 13 residues. CDR1 GTSNPN and CDR2 SVGIG come from the germline V gene (reference sequence).

The J gene is TRBJ1-2, the V gene TRBV20-1, with D unresolved. This CDR3 has 13 amino acids. The V and J ends lost 3 bases and 6 bases respectively, with 14 bases between them. Germline values: CDR1 DFQATT, CDR2 SNEGSKA (reference sequence). This chain's CDR3 is CSASYPQRDGYTF. In DNA, the CDR3 is TGCAGTGCTAGTTACCCCCAGCGGGATGGCTACACCTTC.

The chain joins TRBV7-2 to TRBJ1-3; 7 nucleotides align to TRBD1. V shed 4 bases, J shed 4 bases, and the junction held 7 bases outside the gene matches. From germline, CDR1 is SGHTA and CDR2 FQGNSA. This CDR3 has 15 amino acids. The CDR3 is CASSSTGLPGNTIYF. The CDR3 coding sequence is TGTGCCAGCAGCTCGACAGGGCTCCCGGGAAACACCATATATTTT. Filled out from reference TRBV7-2 and TRBJ1-3, the complete variable domain reads GAGVSQSPSNKVTEKGKDVELRCDPISGHTALYWYRQSLGQGLEFLIYFQGNSAPDKSGLPSDRFSAERTGGSVSTLTIQRTQQEDSAVYLCASSSTGLPGNTIYFGEGSWLTVV.